This T cell receptor (beta chain) was sequenced for a study of Graves' ophthalmopathy and Graves' hyperthyroidism. Regarding the study as a whole: Sensitivity reached more than 70% and specificity more than 72% when the model predicted ophthalmopathy progression. Among expanded thyroid clonotypes above 0.001 frequency, most also occurred in blood.

The authors amplified TCR beta CDR3 regions from RNA transcripts. First-round RT-PCR relied on HTBI primers, and a second-round multiplex PCR came next. TCRdb fed the multiplex PCR reads into MiXCR, producing one record per CDR3 protein. The repertoire holds about 220,000 distinct CDR3 sequences, with 20% to 25% as singletons. This clonotype was seen many times. The antigen remains unidentified. For donors with ophthalmopathy, the disease showed moderate-to-severe activity, reached CAS ≥3 and NOSPECS ≥4, and had lasted under 3 months. Serum thyroxine and TRAb, along with clinical symptoms, thyroid ultrasound and orbital computed tomography, were what diagnosis relied on. Per the germline V gene, CDR1 is MNHEY and CDR2 is SMNVEV (reference sequence). Trimming cost V 5 bases and J 4 bases, with 11 bases left between them. CDR3 size: 13 residues.

The chain joins TRBV27 to TRBJ1-1; D call uncertain. This TCR derives from a woman aged 50 to 65 with Graves' ophthalmopathy. Source material: peripheral blood. The CDR3 DNA is TGTGCCAGCAGTGCCACACGAGGCACTGAAGCTTTCTTT. Translated: CASSATRGTEAFF.